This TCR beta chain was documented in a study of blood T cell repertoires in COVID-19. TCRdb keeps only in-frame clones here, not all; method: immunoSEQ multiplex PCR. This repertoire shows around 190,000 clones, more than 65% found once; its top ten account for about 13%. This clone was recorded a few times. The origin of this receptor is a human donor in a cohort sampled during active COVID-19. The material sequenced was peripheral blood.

Here the CDR3 reads CASSLVGLPTDTQYF. CDR3 bases: TGTGCCAGCAGCCTCGTCGGACTTCCTACAGATACGCAGTATTTT. This sequence joins TRBV2 and TRBJ2-3; possibly TRBD2 for D (5 bases). Deletions cut 6 bases from V and 3 bases from J, with 16 bases between. This CDR3 spans 15 amino acids. The germline V gene encodes CDR1 SNHLY and CDR2 FYNNEI.